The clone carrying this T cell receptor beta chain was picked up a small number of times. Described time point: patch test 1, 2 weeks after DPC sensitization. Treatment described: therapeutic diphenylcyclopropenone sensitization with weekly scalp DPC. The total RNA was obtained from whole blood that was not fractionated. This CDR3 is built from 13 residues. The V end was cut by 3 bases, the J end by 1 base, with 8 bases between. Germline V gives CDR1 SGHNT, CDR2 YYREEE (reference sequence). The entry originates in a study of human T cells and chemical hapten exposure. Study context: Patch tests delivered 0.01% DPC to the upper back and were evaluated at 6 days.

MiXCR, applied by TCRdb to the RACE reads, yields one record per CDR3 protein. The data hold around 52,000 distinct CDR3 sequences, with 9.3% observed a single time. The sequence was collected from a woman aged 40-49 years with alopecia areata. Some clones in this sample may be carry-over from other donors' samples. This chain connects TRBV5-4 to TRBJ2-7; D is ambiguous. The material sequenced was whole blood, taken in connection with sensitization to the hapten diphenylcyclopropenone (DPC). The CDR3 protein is CASSYVESYEQYF. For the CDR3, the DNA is TGTGCCAGCAGCTACGTAGAATCCTACGAGCAGTACTTC.